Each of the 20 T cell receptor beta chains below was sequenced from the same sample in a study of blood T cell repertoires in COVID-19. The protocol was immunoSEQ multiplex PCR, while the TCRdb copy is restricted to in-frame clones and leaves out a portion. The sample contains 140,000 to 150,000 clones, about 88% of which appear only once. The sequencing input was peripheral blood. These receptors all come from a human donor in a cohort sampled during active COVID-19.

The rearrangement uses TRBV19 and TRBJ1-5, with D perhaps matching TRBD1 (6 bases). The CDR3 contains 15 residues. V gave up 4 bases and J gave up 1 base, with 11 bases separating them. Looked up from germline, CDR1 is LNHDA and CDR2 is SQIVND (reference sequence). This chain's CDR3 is CASSSYRDSNQPQHF. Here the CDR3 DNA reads TGTGCCAGTAGTAGCTACAGGGACAGCAATCAGCCCCAGCATTTT.

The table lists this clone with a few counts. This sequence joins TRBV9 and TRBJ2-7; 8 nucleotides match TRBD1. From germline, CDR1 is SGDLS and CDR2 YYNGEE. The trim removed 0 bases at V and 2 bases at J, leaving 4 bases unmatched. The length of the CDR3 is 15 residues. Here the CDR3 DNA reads TGTGCCAGCAGCGTAGCGCCAGGGGGCCCCTACGAGCAGTACTTC. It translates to CASSVAPGGPYEQYF.

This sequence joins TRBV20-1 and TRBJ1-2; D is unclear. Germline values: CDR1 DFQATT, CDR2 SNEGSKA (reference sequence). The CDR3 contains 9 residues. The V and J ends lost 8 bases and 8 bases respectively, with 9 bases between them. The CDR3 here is CSPLLGYTF. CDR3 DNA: TGCAGTCCGCTCCTAGGCTACACCTTC.

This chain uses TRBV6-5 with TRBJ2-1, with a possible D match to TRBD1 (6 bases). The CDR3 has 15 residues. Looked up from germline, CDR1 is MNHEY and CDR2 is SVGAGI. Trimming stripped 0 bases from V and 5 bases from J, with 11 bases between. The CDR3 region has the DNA TGTGCCAGCAGTTACTCTCCGGCAGGGGACAATGAGCAGTTCTTC. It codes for CASSYSPAGDNEQFF.

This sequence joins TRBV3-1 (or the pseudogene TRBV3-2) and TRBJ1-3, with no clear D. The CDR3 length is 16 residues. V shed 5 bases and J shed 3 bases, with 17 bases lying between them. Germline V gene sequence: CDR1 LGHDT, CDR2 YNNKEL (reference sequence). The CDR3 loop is CASSIGGQVVGNTIYF. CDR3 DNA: TGTGCCAGCAGCATAGGCGGGCAGGTCGTTGGAAACACCATATATTTT.

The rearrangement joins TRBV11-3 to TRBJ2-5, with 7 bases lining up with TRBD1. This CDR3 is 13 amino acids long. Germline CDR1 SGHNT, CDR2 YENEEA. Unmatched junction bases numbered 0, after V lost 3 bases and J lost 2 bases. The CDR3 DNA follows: TGTGCCAGCAGCTTCAGGGGGCAAGAGACCCAGTACTTC. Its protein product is CASSFRGQETQYF.

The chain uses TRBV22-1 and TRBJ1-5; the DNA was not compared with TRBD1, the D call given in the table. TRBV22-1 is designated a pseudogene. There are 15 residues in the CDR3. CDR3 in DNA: TGTCCTGGGAGCGCACGTACAGGGAACAATCAGCCCCAGCATTTT. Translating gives CPGSARTGNNQPQHF.

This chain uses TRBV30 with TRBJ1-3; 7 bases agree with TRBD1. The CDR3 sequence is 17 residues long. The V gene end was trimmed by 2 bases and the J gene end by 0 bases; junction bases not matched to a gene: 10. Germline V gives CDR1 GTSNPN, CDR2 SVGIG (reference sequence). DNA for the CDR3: TGTGCCTGGAGTTGGGACAGAACTGACCGCTCTGGAAACACCATATATTTT. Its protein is CAWSWDRTDRSGNTIYF. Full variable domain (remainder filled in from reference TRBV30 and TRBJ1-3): SQTIHQWPATLVQPVGSPLSLECTVEGTSNPNLYWYRQAAGRGLQLLFYSVGIGQISSEVPQNLSASRPQDRQFILSSKKLLLSDSGFYLCAWSWDRTDRSGNTIYFGEGSWLTVV.

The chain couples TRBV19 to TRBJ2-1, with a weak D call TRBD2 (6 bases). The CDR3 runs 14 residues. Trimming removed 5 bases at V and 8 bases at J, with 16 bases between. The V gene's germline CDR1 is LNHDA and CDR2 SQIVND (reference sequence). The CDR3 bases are TGTGCCAGTAGTGGTGGAGGGCCGAAGGATGAGCAGTTCTTC. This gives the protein CASSGGGPKDEQFF.

The CDR3 reads CASSLDRIQETQYF. Here the CDR3 DNA reads TGTGCCAGCAGCTTAGACAGGATACAAGAGACCCAGTACTTC. V usage is TRBV7-9 and J usage is TRBJ2-5, with D possibly TRBD1 on 5 matching bases. Trimming cost V 1 base and J 2 bases, with 8 bases left between them. The CDR3 has 14 amino acids. Germline V CDR1 and CDR2: SEHNR, FQNEAQ (reference sequence).

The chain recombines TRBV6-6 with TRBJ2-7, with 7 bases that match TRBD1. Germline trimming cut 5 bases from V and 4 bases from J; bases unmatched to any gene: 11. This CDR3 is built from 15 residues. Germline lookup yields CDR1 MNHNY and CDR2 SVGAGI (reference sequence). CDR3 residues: CASSPPLDRSYEQYF. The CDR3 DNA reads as TGTGCCAGCAGTCCACCTCTGGACAGGTCTTACGAGCAGTACTTC.

This chain's CDR3 is CASSRGGNYGYTF. In DNA form, the CDR3 reads TGTGCCAGCAGTAGGGGGGGCAATTATGGCTACACCTTC. This rearrangement joins TRBV28 to TRBJ1-2, with a weak D call TRBD1 (6 bases). Germline lookup yields CDR1 MDHEN and CDR2 SYDVKM. Trimming removed 5 bases from V and 5 bases from J, with 12 bases in between. This CDR3 is 13 amino acids long.

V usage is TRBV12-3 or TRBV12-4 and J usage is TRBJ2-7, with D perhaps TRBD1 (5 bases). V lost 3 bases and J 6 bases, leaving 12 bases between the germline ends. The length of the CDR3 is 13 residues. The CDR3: CASSFEQAREQYF. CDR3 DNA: TGTGCCAGCAGTTTTGAACAGGCTCGCGAGCAGTACTTC.

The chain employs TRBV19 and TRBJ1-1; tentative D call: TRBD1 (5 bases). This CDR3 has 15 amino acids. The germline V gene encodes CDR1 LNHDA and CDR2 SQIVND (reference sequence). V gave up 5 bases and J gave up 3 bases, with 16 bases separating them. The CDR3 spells CASSSAGRGDTEAFF. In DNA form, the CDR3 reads TGTGCCAGTAGTTCCGCGGGAAGGGGCGACACTGAAGCTTTCTTT.

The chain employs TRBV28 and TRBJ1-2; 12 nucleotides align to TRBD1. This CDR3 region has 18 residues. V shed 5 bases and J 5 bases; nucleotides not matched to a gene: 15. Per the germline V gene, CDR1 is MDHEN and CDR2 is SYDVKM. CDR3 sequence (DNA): TGTGCCAGCAGTACACGGACGCCAGGGACAGGGGGCGTTTATGGCTACACCTTC. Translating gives CASSTRTPGTGGVYGYTF.

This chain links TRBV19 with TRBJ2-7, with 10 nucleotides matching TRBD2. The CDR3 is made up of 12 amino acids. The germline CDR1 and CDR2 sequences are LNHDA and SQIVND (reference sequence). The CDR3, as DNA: TGTGCTTCAGGACTAGCGGAAGGCGAGCAGTACTTC. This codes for CASGLAEGEQYF. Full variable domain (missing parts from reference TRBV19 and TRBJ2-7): DGGITQSPKYLFRKEGQNVTLSCEQNLNHDAMYWYRQDPGQGLRLIYYSQIVNDFQKGDIAEGYSVSREKKESFPLTVTSAQKNPTAFYLCASGLAEGEQYFGPGTRLTVT.

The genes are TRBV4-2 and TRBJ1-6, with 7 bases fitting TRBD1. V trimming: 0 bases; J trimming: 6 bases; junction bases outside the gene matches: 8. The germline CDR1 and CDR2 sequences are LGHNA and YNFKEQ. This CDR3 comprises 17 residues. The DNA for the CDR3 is TGTGCCAGCAGCCAAGATGGAGGGGGCAGCTTTAATTCACCCCTCCACTTT. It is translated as CASSQDGGGSFNSPLHF.

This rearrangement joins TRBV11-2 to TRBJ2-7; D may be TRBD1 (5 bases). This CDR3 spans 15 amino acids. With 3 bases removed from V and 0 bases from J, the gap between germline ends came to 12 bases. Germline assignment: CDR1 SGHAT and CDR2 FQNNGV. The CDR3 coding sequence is TGTGCCAGCAGCTTGGGGCCGACGGTCTCCTACGAGCAGTACTTC. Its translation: CASSLGPTVSYEQYF.

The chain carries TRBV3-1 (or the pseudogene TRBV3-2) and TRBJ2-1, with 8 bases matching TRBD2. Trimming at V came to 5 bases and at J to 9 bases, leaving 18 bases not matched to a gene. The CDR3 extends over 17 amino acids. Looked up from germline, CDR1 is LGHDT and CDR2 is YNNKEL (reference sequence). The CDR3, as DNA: TGTGCCAGCAGCTTCCCGGGGGTAGCGGGATCTTCGGGTGAGCAGTTCTTC. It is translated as CASSFPGVAGSSGEQFF.

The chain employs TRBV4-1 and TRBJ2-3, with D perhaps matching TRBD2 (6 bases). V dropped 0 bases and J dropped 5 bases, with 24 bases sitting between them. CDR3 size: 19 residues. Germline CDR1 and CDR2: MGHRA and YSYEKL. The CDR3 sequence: CASSQEGRLTLSLGDTQYF. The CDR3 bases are TGCGCCAGCAGCCAAGAGGGGAGGCTTACCCTTAGTCTGGGAGATACGCAGTATTTT.